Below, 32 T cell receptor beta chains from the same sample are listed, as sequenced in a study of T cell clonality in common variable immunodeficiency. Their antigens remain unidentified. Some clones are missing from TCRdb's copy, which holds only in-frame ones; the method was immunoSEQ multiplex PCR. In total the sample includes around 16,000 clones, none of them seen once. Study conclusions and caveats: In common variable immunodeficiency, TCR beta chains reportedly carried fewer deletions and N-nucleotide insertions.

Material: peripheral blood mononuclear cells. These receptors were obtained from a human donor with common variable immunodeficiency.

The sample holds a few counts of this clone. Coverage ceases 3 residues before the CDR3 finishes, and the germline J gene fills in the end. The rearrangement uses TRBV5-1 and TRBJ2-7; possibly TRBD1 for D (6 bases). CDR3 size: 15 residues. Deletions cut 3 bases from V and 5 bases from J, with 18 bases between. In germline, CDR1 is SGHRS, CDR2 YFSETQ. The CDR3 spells CASSYVGRGVNEQYF. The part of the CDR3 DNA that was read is TGCGCCAGCAGCTATGTCGGCAGGGGAGTTAACGAG.

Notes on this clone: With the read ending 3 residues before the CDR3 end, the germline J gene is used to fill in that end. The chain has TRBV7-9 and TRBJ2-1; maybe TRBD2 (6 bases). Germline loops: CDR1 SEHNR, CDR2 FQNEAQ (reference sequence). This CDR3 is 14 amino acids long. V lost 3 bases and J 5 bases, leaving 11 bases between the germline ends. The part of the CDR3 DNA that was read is TGTGCCAGCAGCTTTTCCTCGGGGGACAATGAG. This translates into CASSFSSGDNE. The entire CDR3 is CASSFSSGDNEQFF.

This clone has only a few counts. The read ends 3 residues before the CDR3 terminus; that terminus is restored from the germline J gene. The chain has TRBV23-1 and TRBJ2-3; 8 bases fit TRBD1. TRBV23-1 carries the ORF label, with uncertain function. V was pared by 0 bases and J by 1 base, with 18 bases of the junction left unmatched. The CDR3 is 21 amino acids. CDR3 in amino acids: CASSQSSAPTWTGQCTDTQYF. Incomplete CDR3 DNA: TGCGCCAGCAGTCAATCTTCCGCCCCCACGTGGACAGGGCAATGCACAGATACG.

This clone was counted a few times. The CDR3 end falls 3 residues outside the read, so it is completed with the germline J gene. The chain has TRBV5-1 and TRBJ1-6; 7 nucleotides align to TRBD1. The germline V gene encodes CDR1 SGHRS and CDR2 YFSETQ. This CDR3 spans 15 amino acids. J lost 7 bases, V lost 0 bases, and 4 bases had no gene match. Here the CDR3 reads CASSLEARGNSPLHF. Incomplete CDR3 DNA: TGCGCCAGCAGCTTGGAAGCCAGGGGGAATTCACCC.

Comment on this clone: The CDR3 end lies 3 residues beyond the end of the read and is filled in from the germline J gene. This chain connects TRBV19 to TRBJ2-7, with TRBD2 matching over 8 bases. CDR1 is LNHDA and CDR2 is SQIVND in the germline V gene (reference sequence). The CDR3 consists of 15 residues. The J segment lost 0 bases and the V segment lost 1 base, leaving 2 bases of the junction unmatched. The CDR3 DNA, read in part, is TGTGCCAGTAGTATAGTTGCGGGAGGCTCCTACGAG. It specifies CASSIVAGGSYE. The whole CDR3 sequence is CASSIVAGGSYEQYF.

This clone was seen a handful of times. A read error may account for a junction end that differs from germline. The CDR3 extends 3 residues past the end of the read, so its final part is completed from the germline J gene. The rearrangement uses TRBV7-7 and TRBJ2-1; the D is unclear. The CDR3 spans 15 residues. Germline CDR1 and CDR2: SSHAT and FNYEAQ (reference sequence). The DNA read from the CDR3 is TGTGCTAGCAGCTCCGACAAGAGCTCCTACAATGAG. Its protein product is CASSSDKSSYNE. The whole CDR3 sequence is CASSSDKSSYNEQFF.

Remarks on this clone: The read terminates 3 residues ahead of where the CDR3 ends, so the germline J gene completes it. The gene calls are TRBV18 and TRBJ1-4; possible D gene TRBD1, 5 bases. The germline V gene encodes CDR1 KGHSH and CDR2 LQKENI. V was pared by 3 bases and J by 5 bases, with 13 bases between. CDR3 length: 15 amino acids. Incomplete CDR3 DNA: TGTGCCAGCTCACCCAAGGGGATGTCAAATGAAAAA. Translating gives CASSPKGMSNEK. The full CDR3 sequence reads CASSPKGMSNEKLFF.

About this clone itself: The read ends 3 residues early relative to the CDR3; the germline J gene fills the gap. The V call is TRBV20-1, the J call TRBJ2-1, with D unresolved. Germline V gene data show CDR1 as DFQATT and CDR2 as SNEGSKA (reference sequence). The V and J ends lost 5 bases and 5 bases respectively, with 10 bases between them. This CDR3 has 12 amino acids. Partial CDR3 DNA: TGCAGTGCTTCCAACAGTGACAATGAG. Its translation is CSASNSDNE. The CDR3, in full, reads CSASNSDNEQFF.

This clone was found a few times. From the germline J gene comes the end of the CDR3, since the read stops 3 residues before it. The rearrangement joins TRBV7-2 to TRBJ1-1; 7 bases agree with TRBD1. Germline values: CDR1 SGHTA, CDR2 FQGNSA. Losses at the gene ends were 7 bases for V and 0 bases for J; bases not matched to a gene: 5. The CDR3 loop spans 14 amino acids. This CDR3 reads CASNRGQVNTEAFF. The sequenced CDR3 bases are TGTGCCAGCAACCGAGGACAGGTGAACACTGAA.

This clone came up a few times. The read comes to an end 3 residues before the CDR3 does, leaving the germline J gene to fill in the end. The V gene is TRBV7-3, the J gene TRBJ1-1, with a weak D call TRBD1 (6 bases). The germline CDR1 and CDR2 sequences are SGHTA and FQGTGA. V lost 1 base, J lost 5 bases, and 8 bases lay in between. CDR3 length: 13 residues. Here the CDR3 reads CASSLITGTEAFF. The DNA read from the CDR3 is TGTGCCAGCAGCTTAATTACAGGGACTGAA.

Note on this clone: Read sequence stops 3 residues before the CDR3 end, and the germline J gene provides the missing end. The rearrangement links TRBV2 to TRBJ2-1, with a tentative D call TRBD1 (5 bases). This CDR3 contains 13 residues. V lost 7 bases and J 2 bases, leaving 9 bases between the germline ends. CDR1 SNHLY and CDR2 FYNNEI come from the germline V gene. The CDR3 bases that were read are TGTGCCAGCAAAGGGGCCACCTACAATGAG. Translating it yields CASKGATYNE. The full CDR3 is CASKGATYNEQFF.

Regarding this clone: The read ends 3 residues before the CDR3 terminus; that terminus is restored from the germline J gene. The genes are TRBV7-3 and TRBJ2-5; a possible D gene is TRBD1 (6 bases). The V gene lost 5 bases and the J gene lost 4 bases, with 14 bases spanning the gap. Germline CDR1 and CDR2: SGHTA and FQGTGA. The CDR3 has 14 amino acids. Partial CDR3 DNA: TGTGCCAGCAGCCCCAACAGGGCGGGAGAGACC. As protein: CASSPNRAGET. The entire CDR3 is CASSPNRAGETQYF.

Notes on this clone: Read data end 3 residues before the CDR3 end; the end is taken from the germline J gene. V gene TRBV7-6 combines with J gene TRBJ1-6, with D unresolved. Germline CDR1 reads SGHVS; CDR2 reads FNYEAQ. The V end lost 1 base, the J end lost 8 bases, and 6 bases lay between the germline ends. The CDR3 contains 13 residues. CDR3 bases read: TGTGCCAGCAGCTTAGTTCGGGATTCACCC. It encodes CASSLVRDSP. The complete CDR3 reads CASSLVRDSPLHF.

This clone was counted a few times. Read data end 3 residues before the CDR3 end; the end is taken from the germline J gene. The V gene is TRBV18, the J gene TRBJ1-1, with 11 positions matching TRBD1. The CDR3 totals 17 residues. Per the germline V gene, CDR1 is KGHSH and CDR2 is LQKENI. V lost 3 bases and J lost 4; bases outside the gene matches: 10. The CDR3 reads CASSPQRTGGAGTEAFF. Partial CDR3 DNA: TGTGCCAGCTCACCTCAAAGGACAGGGGGCGCAGGCACTGAA.

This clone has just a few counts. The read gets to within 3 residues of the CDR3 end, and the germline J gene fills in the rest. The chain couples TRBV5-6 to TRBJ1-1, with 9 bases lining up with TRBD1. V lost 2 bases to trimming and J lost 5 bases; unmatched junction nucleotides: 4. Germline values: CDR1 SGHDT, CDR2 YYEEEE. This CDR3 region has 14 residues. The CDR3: CASSLYRGRTEAFF. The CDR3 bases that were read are TGTGCCAGCAGCTTATACAGGGGGCGGACTGAA.

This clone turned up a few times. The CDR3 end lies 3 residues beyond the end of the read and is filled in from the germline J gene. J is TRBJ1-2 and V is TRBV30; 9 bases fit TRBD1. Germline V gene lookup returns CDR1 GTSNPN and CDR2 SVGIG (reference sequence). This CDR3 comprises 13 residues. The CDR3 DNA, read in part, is TGTGCCTGGAGTACAGGGGGCCCTCTCGGC. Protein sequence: CAWSTGGPLG. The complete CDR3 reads CAWSTGGPLGYTF.

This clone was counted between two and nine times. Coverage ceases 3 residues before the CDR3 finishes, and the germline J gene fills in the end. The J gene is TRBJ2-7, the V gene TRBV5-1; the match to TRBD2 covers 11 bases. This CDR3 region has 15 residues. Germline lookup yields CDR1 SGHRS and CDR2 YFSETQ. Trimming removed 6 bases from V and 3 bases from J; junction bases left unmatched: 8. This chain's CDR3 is CASTLLAGDVYEQYF. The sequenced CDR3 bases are TGCGCCAGCACGTTACTAGCGGGAGATGTCTACGAG.

The DNA read from the CDR3 is TGCAGTGCTAGAGATCGGACTAGCGGGAGGGTTTTACACACAGATACG. Translating gives CSARDRTSGRVLHTDT. The complete CDR3 reads CSARDRTSGRVLHTDTQYF. This chain joins TRBV20-1 and TRBJ2-3, with 15 nucleotides matching TRBD2. The CDR3 goes on 3 residues after the read ends, and that part is filled in from the germline J gene. The length of the CDR3 is 19 residues. V lost 0 bases, J lost 2 bases, and 9 bases stayed unmatched. The germline CDR1 and CDR2 sequences are DFQATT and SNEGSKA (reference sequence).

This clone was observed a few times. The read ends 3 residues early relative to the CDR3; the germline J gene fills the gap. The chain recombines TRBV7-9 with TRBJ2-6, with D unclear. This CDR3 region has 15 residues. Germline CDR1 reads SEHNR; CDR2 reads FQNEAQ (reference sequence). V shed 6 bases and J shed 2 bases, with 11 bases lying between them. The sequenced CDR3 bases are TGTGCCAGCAGATCTAGTGGAGCTGGGGCCAACGTC. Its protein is CASRSSGAGANV. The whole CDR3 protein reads CASRSSGAGANVLTF.

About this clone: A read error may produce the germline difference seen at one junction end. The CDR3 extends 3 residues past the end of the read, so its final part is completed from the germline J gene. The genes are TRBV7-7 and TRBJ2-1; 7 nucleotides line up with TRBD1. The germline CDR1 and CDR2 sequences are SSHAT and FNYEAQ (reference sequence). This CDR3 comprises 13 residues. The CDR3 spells CASSLGQSDEQFF. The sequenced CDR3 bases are TGTGCTAGCAGCCTGGGACAGTCGGATGAG.

The sequenced part of the CDR3 DNA is TGTGCCAGCTCACCACCAGGGGCAGGGGTGAGAAACATT. The encoded protein is CASSPPGAGVRNI. The whole CDR3 sequence is CASSPPGAGVRNIQYF. This chain uses TRBV18 with TRBJ2-4, with D possibly being TRBD1 (6 bases). The CDR3 goes on 3 residues after the read ends, and that part is filled in from the germline J gene. Looked up from germline, CDR1 is KGHSH and CDR2 is LQKENI. Trimming stripped 0 bases from V and 6 bases from J, with 15 bases between. This CDR3 comprises 16 residues. Looking up the rest from reference TRBV18 and TRBJ2-4 gives the full variable domain: NAGVMQNPRHLVRRRGQEARLRCSPMKGHSHVYWYRQLPEEGLKFMVYLQKENIIDESGMPKERFSAEFPKEGPSILRIQQVVRGDSAAYFCASSPPGAGVRNIQYFGAGTRLSVL.

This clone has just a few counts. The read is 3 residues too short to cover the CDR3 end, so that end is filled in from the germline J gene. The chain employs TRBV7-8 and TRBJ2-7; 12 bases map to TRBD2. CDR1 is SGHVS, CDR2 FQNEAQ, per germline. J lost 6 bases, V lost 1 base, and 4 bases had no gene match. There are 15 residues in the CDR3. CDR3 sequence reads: CASSLGLAGGSEQYF. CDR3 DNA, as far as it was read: TGTGCCAGCAGCTTAGGGCTAGCGGGAGGGAGCGAG.

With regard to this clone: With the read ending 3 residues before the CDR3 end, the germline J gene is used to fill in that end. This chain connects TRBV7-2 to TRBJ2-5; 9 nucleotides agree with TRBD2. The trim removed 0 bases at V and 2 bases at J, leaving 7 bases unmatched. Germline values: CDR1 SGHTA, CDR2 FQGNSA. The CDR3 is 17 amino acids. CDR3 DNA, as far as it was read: TGTGCCAGCAGCTTAGCGATTAGCGGGGGCCTTCAAGAGACC. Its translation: CASSLAISGGLQET. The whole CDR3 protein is CASSLAISGGLQETQYF. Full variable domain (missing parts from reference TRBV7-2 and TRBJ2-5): GAGVSQSPSNKVTEKGKDVELRCDPISGHTALYWYRQSLGQGLEFLIYFQGNSAPDKSGLPSDRFSAERTGGSVSTLTIQRTQQEDSAVYLCASSLAISGGLQETQYFGPGTRLLVL.

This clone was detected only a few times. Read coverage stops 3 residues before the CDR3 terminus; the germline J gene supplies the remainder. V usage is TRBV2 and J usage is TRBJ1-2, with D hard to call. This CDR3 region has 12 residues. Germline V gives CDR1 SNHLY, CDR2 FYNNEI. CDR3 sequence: CASSSTPNGYTF. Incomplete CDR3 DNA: TGTGCCAGCAGTTCGACTCCCAACGGC.

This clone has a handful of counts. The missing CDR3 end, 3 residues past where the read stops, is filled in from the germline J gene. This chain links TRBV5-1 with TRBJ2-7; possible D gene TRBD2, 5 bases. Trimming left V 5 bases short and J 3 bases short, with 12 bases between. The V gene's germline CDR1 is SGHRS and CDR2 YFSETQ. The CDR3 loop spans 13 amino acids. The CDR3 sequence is CASRLPGDYEQYF. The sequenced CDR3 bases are TGCGCCAGCAGACTTCCCGGGGACTACGAG.

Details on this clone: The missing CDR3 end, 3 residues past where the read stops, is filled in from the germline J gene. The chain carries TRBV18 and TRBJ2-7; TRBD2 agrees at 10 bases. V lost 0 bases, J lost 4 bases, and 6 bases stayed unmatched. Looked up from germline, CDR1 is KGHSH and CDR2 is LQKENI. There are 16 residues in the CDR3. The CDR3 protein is CASSPPGSSGRYEQYF. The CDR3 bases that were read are TGTGCCAGCTCACCACCAGGCTCTAGCGGGAGATACGAG.

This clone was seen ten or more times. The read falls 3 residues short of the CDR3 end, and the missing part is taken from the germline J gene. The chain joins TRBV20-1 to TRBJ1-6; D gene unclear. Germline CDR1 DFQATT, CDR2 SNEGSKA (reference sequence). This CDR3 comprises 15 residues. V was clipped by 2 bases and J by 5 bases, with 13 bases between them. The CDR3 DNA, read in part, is TGCAGTGCTAGACCCCTTGGCCAAAATAATTCACCC. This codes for CSARPLGQNNSP. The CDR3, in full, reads CSARPLGQNNSPLHF.

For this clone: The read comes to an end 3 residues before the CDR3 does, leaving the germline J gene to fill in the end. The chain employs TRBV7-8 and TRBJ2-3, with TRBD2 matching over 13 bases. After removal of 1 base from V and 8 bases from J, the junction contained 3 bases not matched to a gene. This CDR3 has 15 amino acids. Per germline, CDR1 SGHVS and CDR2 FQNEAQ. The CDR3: CASSLGTSGGGTQYF. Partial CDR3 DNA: TGTGCCAGCAGCTTAGGGACTAGCGGGGGCGGTACG.

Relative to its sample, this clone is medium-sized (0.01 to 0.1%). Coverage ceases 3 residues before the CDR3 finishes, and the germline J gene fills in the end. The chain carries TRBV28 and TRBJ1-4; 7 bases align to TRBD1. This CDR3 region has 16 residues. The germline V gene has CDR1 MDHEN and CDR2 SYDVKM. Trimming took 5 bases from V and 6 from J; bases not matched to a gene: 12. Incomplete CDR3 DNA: TGTGCCAGCAGTGCTAATGACAGGGCTTCATATGAAAAA. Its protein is CASSANDRASYEK. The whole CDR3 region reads CASSANDRASYEKLFF.

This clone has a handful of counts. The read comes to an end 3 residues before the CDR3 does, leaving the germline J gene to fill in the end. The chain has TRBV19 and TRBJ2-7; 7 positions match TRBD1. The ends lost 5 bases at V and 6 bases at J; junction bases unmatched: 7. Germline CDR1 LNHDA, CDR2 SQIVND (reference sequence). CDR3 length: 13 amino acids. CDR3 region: CASSEQGSGEQYF. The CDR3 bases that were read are TGTGCCAGTAGTGAACAGGGGTCGGGCGAG.

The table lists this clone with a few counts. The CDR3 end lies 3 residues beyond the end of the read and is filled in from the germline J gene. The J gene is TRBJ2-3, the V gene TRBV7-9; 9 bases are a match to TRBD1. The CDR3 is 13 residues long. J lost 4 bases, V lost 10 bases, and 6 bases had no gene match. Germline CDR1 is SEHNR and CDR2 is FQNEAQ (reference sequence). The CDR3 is CAIRTGEADTQYF. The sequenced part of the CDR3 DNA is TGTGCCATTAGGACAGGGGAGGCAGATACG.

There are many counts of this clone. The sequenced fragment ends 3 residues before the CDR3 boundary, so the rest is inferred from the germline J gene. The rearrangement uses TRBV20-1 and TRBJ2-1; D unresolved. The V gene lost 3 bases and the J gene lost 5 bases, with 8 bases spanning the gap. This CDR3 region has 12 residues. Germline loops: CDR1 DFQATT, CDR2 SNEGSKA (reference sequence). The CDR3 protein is CSASRVDNEQFF. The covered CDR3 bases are TGCAGTGCTAGTCGAGTAGACAATGAG.